The 32 T cell receptor beta chains reported below all come from one sample, sequenced in a study of blood T cell repertoires in COVID-19. Sequencing was performed with immunoSEQ multiplex PCR; in TCRdb, only in-frame clones are kept and a portion is missing. Of 110,000 or so clones in the sample, more than 80% were seen once. The sequencing sample was made of peripheral blood. The source is a woman in her fifties or sixties with acute or convalescent COVID-19.

The CDR3 sequence: CASSSQFPDRGAEQYF. CDR3 coding DNA: TGTGCCAGCAGCTCGCAGTTTCCCGACAGGGGGGCCGAGCAGTACTTC. The genes are TRBV13 and TRBJ2-7; 9 nucleotides agree with TRBD1. Losses at the gene ends were 4 bases for V and 6 bases for J; bases not matched to a gene: 13. This CDR3 has 16 amino acids. Germline V CDR1 and CDR2: PRHDT, FYEKMQ (reference sequence).

J is TRBJ2-4 and V is TRBV2; TRBD1 is a possible D gene (6 bases). Germline V gene data show CDR1 as SNHLY and CDR2 as FYNNEI. V was clipped by 3 bases and J by 0 bases, with 18 bases between them. This CDR3 region has 18 residues. This CDR3 is CASSEGTLTSVAKNIQYF. The CDR3 region has the DNA TGTGCCAGCAGTGAGGGGACACTTACCTCGGTAGCCAAAAACATTCAGTACTTC.

This chain connects TRBV4-3 to TRBJ1-2; a possible D gene is TRBD1 (5 bases). This CDR3 has 15 residues. Germline V gene lookup returns CDR1 LGHNA and CDR2 YSLEER. Trimming removed 0 bases at V and 3 bases at J, with 11 bases between. This chain's CDR3 is CASSQDRGGDYGYTF. CDR3 DNA: TGCGCCAGCAGCCAAGATCGCGGGGGGGACTATGGCTACACCTTC.

The gene calls are TRBV6-5 and TRBJ1-1; 8 nucleotides agree with TRBD1. V shed 6 bases, J shed 5 bases, and the junction held 8 bases outside the gene matches. The CDR3 totals 14 residues. Germline CDR1 reads MNHEY; CDR2 reads SVGAGI. The CDR3 nucleotides read TGTGCCAGCAGCCCCCGACAGGGGAGAACTGAAGCTTTCTTT. This codes for CASSPRQGRTEAFF.

This chain joins TRBV30 and TRBJ1-5; 9 bases are shared with TRBD1. After removal of 2 bases from V and 4 bases from J, the junction contained 6 bases not matched to a gene. The length of the CDR3 is 15 residues. The germline gives CDR1 GTSNPN, CDR2 SVGIG (reference sequence). CDR3 bases: TGTGCCTGGAGTAAGGGACAGGGTCGGAATCAGCCCCAGCATTTT. It codes for CAWSKGQGRNQPQHF. Drawing the rest from reference TRBV30 and TRBJ1-5, the complete variable domain is SQTIHQWPATLVQPVGSPLSLECTVEGTSNPNLYWYRQAAGRGLQLLFYSVGIGQISSEVPQNLSASRPQDRQFILSSKKLLLSDSGFYLCAWSKGQGRNQPQHFGDGTRLSIL.

This chain joins TRBV9 and TRBJ2-1; 9 positions agree with TRBD1. The CDR3 is made up of 16 amino acids. Trimming cost V 4 bases and J 5 bases; bases outside gene matches: 10. Germline-derived CDR1 and CDR2 are SGDLS and YYNGEE. CDR3: CASSPRTGTGNNEQFF. CDR3 nucleotides: TGTGCCAGCAGCCCCCGAACCGGGACAGGGAACAATGAGCAGTTCTTC.

This chain connects TRBV28 to TRBJ1-6; possible D gene TRBD1, 5 bases. This CDR3 comprises 15 residues. Germline V gene lookup returns CDR1 MDHEN and CDR2 SYDVKM. Trimming pared 7 bases from V and 0 bases from J, leaving 10 bases between. CDR3 bases: TGTGCCAGCATCAGGGCGAGCTCCTATAATTCACCCCTCCACTTT. This sequence encodes CASIRASSYNSPLHF. The whole variable domain, remainder taken from reference TRBV28 and TRBJ1-6, is DVKVTQSSRYLVKRTGEKVFLECVQDMDHENMFWYRQDPGLGLRLIYFSYDVKMKEKGDIPEGYSVSREKKERFSLILESASTNQTSMYLCASIRASSYNSPLHFGNGTRLTVT.

V is TRBV6-5 and J is TRBJ1-2; TRBD1 might be the D (6 bases). Germline V gene lookup returns CDR1 MNHEY and CDR2 SVGAGI. The CDR3 has 14 amino acids. V shed 0 bases and J shed 8 bases, with 13 bases lying between them. The CDR3 spells CASSYSGGAGGYTF. The CDR3 DNA reads TGTGCCAGCAGTTACTCTGGGGGGGCCGGGGGCTACACCTTC.

The CDR3 here is CASSYEGATEAFF. The CDR3 coding sequence is TGTGCCAGCAGTTATGAGGGGGCAACTGAAGCTTTCTTT. The chain employs TRBV6-5 and TRBJ1-1; TRBD1 matches at 7 bases. The length of the CDR3 is 13 residues. Germline CDR1 reads MNHEY; CDR2 reads SVGAGI. V lost 3 bases and J lost 5; bases outside the gene matches: 3.

CDR3 protein: CASSLELAGSSTDTQYF. The CDR3 DNA is TGTGCCAGCAGCTTGGAACTAGCGGGGTCGAGCACAGATACGCAGTATTTT. The chain carries TRBV5-6 and TRBJ2-3; 10 bases line up with TRBD2. V gave up 0 bases and J gave up 0 bases; unmatched junction bases: 4. The CDR3 runs to 17 residues. The germline V gene has CDR1 SGHDT and CDR2 YYEEEE.

This clone was picked up one time. This sequence joins TRBV5-1 and TRBJ2-3; TRBD2 agrees at 12 bases. The CDR3 has 19 residues. V gave up 0 bases and J gave up 3 bases; unmatched junction bases: 11. Germline V gives CDR1 SGHRS, CDR2 YFSETQ. DNA for the CDR3: TGCGCCAGCAGCTTGGAACGACTAGCGGGAGACGCTTGTACAGATACGCAGTATTTT. Residues: CASSLERLAGDACTDTQYF. Variable domain in full (rest from reference TRBV5-1 and TRBJ2-3): KAGVTQTPRYLIKTRGQQVTLSCSPISGHRSVSWYQQTPGQGLQFLFEYFSETQRNKGNFPGRFSGRQFSNSRSEMNVSTLELGDSALYLCASSLERLAGDACTDTQYFGPGTRLTVL.

For the CDR3, the DNA is TGTGCCAGCAGTTTAGGGCCGGGACAGGGGAAGGAAAAACTGTTTTTT. This encodes CASSLGPGQGKEKLFF. The V and J genes are TRBV27 and TRBJ1-4, with TRBD1 identical over 10 bases. Trimming took 2 bases from V and 8 from J; bases not matched to a gene: 8. The CDR3 spans 16 residues. Germline V gene data show CDR1 as MNHEY and CDR2 as SMNVEV (reference sequence).

The chain carries TRBV18 and TRBJ2-5; tentatively, D is TRBD2 (5 bases). This CDR3 region has 15 residues. Germline values: CDR1 KGHSH, CDR2 LQKENI. The V end was cut by 6 bases, the J end by 1 base, with 15 bases between. Written as DNA, the CDR3 is TGTGCCAGCTCGTTCACTCTAGGAGGCCAAGAGACCCAGTACTTC. It yields the protein CASSFTLGGQETQYF.

The genes are TRBV7-8 and TRBJ2-1, with 7 bases identical to TRBD2. The CDR3 has 16 amino acids. The J segment lost 4 bases and the V segment lost 5 bases, leaving 11 bases of the junction unmatched. Looked up from germline, CDR1 is SGHVS and CDR2 is FQNEAQ. The CDR3 region has the DNA TGTGCCAGCAGCCCTGGGTCACGGGGGGAGTACAATGAGCAGTTCTTC. This gives the protein CASSPGSRGEYNEQFF. Full variable domain (outside the CDR3, taken from reference TRBV7-8 and TRBJ2-1): GAGVSQSPRYKVAKRGQDVALRCDPISGHVSLFWYQQALGQGPEFLTYFQNEAQLDKSGLPSDRFFAERPEGSVSTLKIQRTQQEDSAVYLCASSPGSRGEYNEQFFGPGTRLTVL.

The genes are TRBV7-6 and TRBJ2-1, with 10 positions matching TRBD1. The germline V gene encodes CDR1 SGHVS and CDR2 FNYEAQ. V lost 5 bases to trimming and J lost 4 bases; unmatched junction nucleotides: 8. The CDR3 runs 16 residues. The CDR3 DNA reads as TGTGCCAGCAGCCAGAAGGACAGGGGGTCGTACAATGAGCAGTTCTTC. Amino acid sequence: CASSQKDRGSYNEQFF.

The chain joins TRBV29-1 to TRBJ2-7, with 9 bases fitting TRBD2. This CDR3 has 14 amino acids. After removal of 0 bases from V and 6 bases from J, the junction contained 6 bases not matched to a gene. Germline V gene sequence: CDR1 SQVTM, CDR2 ANQGSEA. The CDR3 region has the DNA TGCAGCGTTGAAGAGCGCGGGAGGGCCTCCGAGCAGTACTTC. Residues: CSVEERGRASEQYF.

CDR3 in amino acids: CASSDGGGQETQYF. The CDR3 DNA is TGTGCCAGCAGTGACGGGGGGGGCCAAGAGACCCAGTACTTC. This chain links TRBV6-1 with TRBJ2-5, with 8 bases fitting TRBD2. The junction had 1 base not matched to a gene; V was cut back by 3 bases and J by 1 base. The CDR3 has 14 amino acids. Germline-derived CDR1 and CDR2 are MNHNS and SASEGT.

V is TRBV11-2 and J is TRBJ1-1; D perhaps matches TRBD1 (5 bases). The germline V and J ends were trimmed by 1 base and 3 bases, with 15 bases remaining between them. Germline loops: CDR1 SGHAT, CDR2 FQNNGV. This CDR3 is built from 16 residues. The CDR3 coding sequence is TGTGCCAGCAGCTTAGGTTTGGAGGGGTTGGACACTGAAGCTTTCTTT. Amino acids: CASSLGLEGLDTEAFF.

The chain has TRBV6-2 or TRBV6-3 and TRBJ2-3; 10 bases line up with TRBD2. V shed 3 bases, J shed 3 bases, and the junction held 3 bases outside the gene matches. CDR1 and CDR2 from the germline V gene are MNHEY and SVGEGT. The CDR3 is 15 amino acids. The CDR3 region is CASSYGTSVTDTQYF. Written as DNA, the CDR3 is TGTGCCAGCAGTTATGGGACTAGCGTGACAGATACGCAGTATTTT.

This chain uses TRBV3-1 (or the pseudogene TRBV3-2) with TRBJ1-5; 8 nucleotides match TRBD1. V shed 4 bases, J shed 6 bases, and the junction held 8 bases outside the gene matches. CDR1 LGHDT and CDR2 YNNKEL come from the germline V gene (reference sequence). This CDR3 is 15 amino acids long. The DNA of the CDR3 is TGTGCCAGCAGCCTAGGACAGGGCTGGGGTCAGCCCCAGCATTTT. The encoded protein is CASSLGQGWGQPQHF.

The count of this clone is one. V is TRBV10-3 and J is TRBJ2-7; D is ambiguous. CDR1 and CDR2 from the germline V gene are ENHRY and SYGVKD. This CDR3 spans 12 amino acids. Trimming removed 3 bases from V and 3 bases from J, with 6 bases in between. The CDR3 DNA follows: TGTGCCATCAGTGACCAGGTCTACGAGCAGTACTTC. Encoded protein: CAISDQVYEQYF.

The rearrangement joins TRBV6-5 to TRBJ2-5, with 11 bases fitting TRBD1. This CDR3 region has 13 residues. CDR1 and CDR2 (germline): MNHEY, SVGAGI. Trimming cost V 7 bases and J 9 bases; bases outside gene matches: 7. DNA of the CDR3: TGTGCCAGCAACCGCGGGACAGGGGGGGCCCAGTACTTC. It specifies CASNRGTGGAQYF.

The rearrangement joins TRBV3-1 (or the pseudogene TRBV3-2) to TRBJ1-6; no firm D call. The V gene's germline CDR1 is LGHDT and CDR2 YNNKEL (reference sequence). The CDR3 sequence is 15 residues long. V was clipped by 6 bases and J by 10 bases, with 19 bases between them. In nucleotides, the CDR3 is TGTGCCAGCAGGCCGTACGAGCAGCCGAGGTCACCCCTCCACTTT. It translates to CASRPYEQPRSPLHF.

The chain is built from TRBV7-3 and TRBJ2-3, with 11 bases identical to TRBD2. V shed 0 bases and J 2 bases; nucleotides not matched to a gene: 16. This CDR3 spans 21 amino acids. Germline V gene sequence: CDR1 SGHTA, CDR2 FQGTGA. The CDR3 sequence: CASSLTPGASGRFKDTDTQYF. Written as DNA, the CDR3 is TGTGCCAGCAGCTTAACCCCAGGGGCTAGCGGGAGGTTTAAGGACACAGATACGCAGTATTTT.

The chain uses TRBV4-3 and TRBJ1-2; no reliable D call. Germline V gene sequence: CDR1 LGHNA, CDR2 YSLEER. The CDR3 covers 13 residues. Trimming cost V 4 bases and J 4 bases, with 10 bases left between them. The CDR3 is CASSPRGGYGYTF. The CDR3 nucleotides are TGCGCCAGCAGCCCCCGGGGAGGCTATGGCTACACCTTC.

The chain uses TRBV5-8 and TRBJ2-7; 9 bases line up with TRBD1. V lost 2 bases and J lost 6; bases outside the gene matches: 6. Per the germline V gene, CDR1 is SGHTS and CDR2 is YDEGEE. This CDR3 spans 14 amino acids. The CDR3 DNA sequence: TGTGCCAGCAGCTTTCGGGACAGGGAGTCCGAGCAGTACTTC. Its translation: CASSFRDRESEQYF.

The chain recombines TRBV4-1 with TRBJ2-5; the D gene is possibly TRBD2 (6 bases). The germline V gene encodes CDR1 MGHRA and CDR2 YSYEKL. The CDR3 is made up of 13 amino acids. V gave up 4 bases and J gave up 3 bases, with 9 bases separating them. CDR3 DNA: TGCGCCAGCAGCCCGATAGCGGAAGAGACCCAGTACTTC. This encodes CASSPIAEETQYF.

The CDR3 region is CASSMNSPSYEQYF. The CDR3 DNA follows: TGTGCCAGTAGTATGAACAGTCCCTCCTACGAGCAGTACTTC. The rearrangement joins TRBV19 to TRBJ2-7; no clear D gene. The ends were cut back, 3 bases at V and 0 bases at J, with 9 bases in the middle. Per the germline V gene, CDR1 is LNHDA and CDR2 is SQIVND (reference sequence). This CDR3 comprises 14 residues.

The V gene is TRBV5-1, the J gene TRBJ2-5; TRBD1 might be the D (6 bases). The germline V gene has CDR1 SGHRS and CDR2 YFSETQ. Trimming stripped 3 bases from V and 2 bases from J, with 11 bases between. The CDR3 consists of 14 residues. The CDR3 bases are TGCGCCAGCAGCTACGGACAGTTACAAGAGACCCAGTACTTC. Protein product: CASSYGQLQETQYF.

The rearrangement joins TRBV9 to TRBJ1-6; a possible D gene is TRBD1 (5 bases). The CDR3 loop spans 13 amino acids. The V gene's germline CDR1 is SGDLS and CDR2 YYNGEE. Deletions cut 4 bases from V and 10 bases from J, with 12 bases between. The chain's CDR3 is CASSPREGSPLHF. In DNA form, the CDR3 reads TGTGCCAGCAGCCCGAGGGAGGGGTCACCCCTCCACTTT.

As DNA, the CDR3 is TGCGCCAGCAGCCCGACTCCGGGACAGGGGGCCTACGAGCAGTACTTC. This sequence encodes CASSPTPGQGAYEQYF. The chain links TRBV4-1 to TRBJ2-7; 11 bases agree with TRBD1. Germline CDR1 MGHRA, CDR2 YSYEKL. The CDR3 loop spans 16 amino acids. The J segment lost 2 bases and the V segment lost 4 bases, leaving 7 bases of the junction unmatched.

The rearrangement links TRBV7-8 to TRBJ2-5; a possible D gene is TRBD2 (7 bases). Per the germline V gene, CDR1 is SGHVS and CDR2 is FQNEAQ. The V and J ends lost 10 bases and 4 bases respectively, with 25 bases between them. This CDR3 has 16 amino acids. The CDR3 nucleotides are TGTGCCATCGTCATCCCCCGTCTAGGGGGGGGAGAGACCCAGTACTTC. This sequence encodes CAIVIPRLGGGETQYF. The entire variable domain, with the rest obtained from reference TRBV7-8 and TRBJ2-5, is as follows: GAGVSQSPRYKVAKRGQDVALRCDPISGHVSLFWYQQALGQGPEFLTYFQNEAQLDKSGLPSDRFFAERPEGSVSTLKIQRTQQEDSAVYLCAIVIPRLGGGETQYFGPGTRLLVL.